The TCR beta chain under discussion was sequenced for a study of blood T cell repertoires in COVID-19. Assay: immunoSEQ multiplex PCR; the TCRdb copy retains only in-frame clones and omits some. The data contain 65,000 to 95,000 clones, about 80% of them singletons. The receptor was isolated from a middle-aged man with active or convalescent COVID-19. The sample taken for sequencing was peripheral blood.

The CDR3 loop reads CATSDSGGFADTQYF. The CDR3 DNA reads TGTGCCACCAGTGACTCAGGGGGTTTTGCAGATACGCAGTATTTT. This rearrangement joins TRBV24-1 to TRBJ2-3, with 7 bases fitting TRBD1. The length of the CDR3 is 15 residues. Germline CDR1 and CDR2: KGHDR and SFDVKD. Trimming took 4 bases from V and 4 from J; bases not matched to a gene: 7.